This entry describes one T cell receptor beta chain. This CDR3 comprises 14 residues. The ends were cut back, 5 bases at V and 0 bases at J, with 10 bases in the middle. The germline gives CDR1 SGHTA, CDR2 FQGTGA. As handled by the study authors: Estimation of nucleated cell counts was performed using reference gene primer amplification. Data came from immunoSEQ multiplex PCR; TCRdb stores just in-frame clones and leaves some out. V, J and clone size reflect that table, while D and trimming were determined from the DNA. The data hold 100,000 to 110,000 clones, with 85% observed a single time. This sample is part of a study of blood T cell repertoires in COVID-19. Study in general: PBMCs, B-cell-depleted T cells, or T cells were the source of the cDNA or gDNA that made up the material.

The V gene is TRBV7-3, the J gene TRBJ1-1; tentative D call: TRBD1 (5 bases). This sequence was found in a man in his fifties with active or convalescent COVID-19. The sample was peripheral blood. The CDR3: CASSPGGVNTEAFF. The CDR3 DNA reads as TGTGCCAGCAGCCCCGGGGGGGTGAACACTGAAGCTTTCTTT.